These 16 T cell receptor beta chains share one sample of origin, sequenced in a study of cytomegalovirus exposure and HLA in healthy donors. Using immunoSEQ multiplex PCR, the repertoire was profiled, and TCRdb retains in-frame clones only, with some absent. The sample lists approximately 150,000 clones; roughly 89% were seen once. Sequences were obtained from PBMCs. The receptors stem from a woman younger than 30 in good health and CMV-seropositive.

The chain uses TRBV4-1 and TRBJ2-1; 10 positions agree with TRBD2. Per the germline V gene, CDR1 is MGHRA and CDR2 is YSYEKL. The CDR3 is made up of 18 amino acids. Trimming at V came to 0 bases and at J to 4 bases, leaving 9 bases not matched to a gene. CDR3 sequence reads: CASSQDSSGSDEYNEQFF. CDR3 nucleotide sequence: TGCGCCAGCAGCCAAGACTCTAGCGGGAGTGATGAGTACAATGAGCAGTTCTTC.

The rearrangement uses TRBV5-1 and TRBJ2-7, with a tentative D call TRBD2 (6 bases). Trimming took off 7 bases at V and 6 bases at J, with 17 bases between the two ends. The CDR3 length is 13 residues. Germline CDR1 and CDR2: SGHRS and YFSETQ. In DNA form, the CDR3 reads TGCGCCAGCGGAGACCCCAGGCGGGGCGAGCAGTACTTC. Its translation is CASGDPRRGEQYF.

The rearrangement joins TRBV28 to TRBJ1-5; the match to TRBD1 covers 12 bases. With 5 bases clipped from V and 0 bases from J, the junction kept 8 bases outside the gene matches. Germline CDR1 and CDR2: MDHEN and SYDVKM. This CDR3 contains 18 residues. The CDR3 protein is CASSLGTGGPYSNQPQHF. The CDR3 DNA reads TGTGCCAGCAGTCTCGGGACAGGGGGCCCTTATAGCAATCAGCCCCAGCATTTT.

In its sample, this clone was seen once. The V gene is TRBV29-1, the J gene TRBJ2-1, with 8 bases that match TRBD2. Per germline, CDR1 SQVTM and CDR2 ANQGSEA. Losses at the gene ends were 3 bases for V and 4 bases for J; bases not matched to a gene: 5. There are 14 residues in the CDR3. This chain's CDR3 is CSVESGSAYNEQFF. The CDR3 nucleotides read TGCAGCGTTGAGAGCGGGAGCGCATACAATGAGCAGTTCTTC.

The chain joins TRBV29-1 to TRBJ1-4; TRBD1 might be the D (5 bases). With 4 bases removed from V and 4 bases from J, the gap between germline ends came to 19 bases. CDR3 length equals 16 residues. CDR1 and CDR2 from the germline V gene are SQVTM and ANQGSEA. CDR3 loop: CSVVLDAGRRNEKLFF. CDR3 nucleotides: TGCAGCGTTGTCCTTGATGCGGGGCGGCGTAATGAAAAACTGTTTTTT.

This clone was seen once. Within the sample, other DNA sequences also encode this same CDR3. This chain uses TRBV19 with TRBJ1-2; D perhaps matches TRBD1 (6 bases). CDR1 and CDR2 (germline): LNHDA, SQIVND (reference sequence). This CDR3 has 11 amino acids. The V and J ends lost 6 bases and 6 bases respectively, with 8 bases between them. In DNA form, the CDR3 reads TGTGCCAGTAGACAGGGAGATGGCTACACCTTC. Its translation is CASRQGDGYTF.

The chain uses TRBV19 and TRBJ1-2; 9 positions agree with TRBD1. CDR1 LNHDA and CDR2 SQIVND come from the germline V gene (reference sequence). There are 16 residues in the CDR3. Trimming took 4 bases from V and 5 from J; bases not matched to a gene: 11. CDR3 coding DNA: TGTGCCAGTAGTACCGAACCGGGACAGGGTAGGTATGGCTACACCTTC. Its protein is CASSTEPGQGRYGYTF.

This chain links TRBV5-1 with TRBJ2-3; D call uncertain. V lost 4 bases and J 0 bases, leaving 9 bases between the germline ends. This CDR3 contains 14 residues. Germline V gives CDR1 SGHRS, CDR2 YFSETQ. The CDR3 spells CASSGGPSTDTQYF. The CDR3 DNA is TGCGCCAGCAGCGGCGGCCCTAGCACAGATACGCAGTATTTT.

The chain employs TRBV4-2 and TRBJ2-7; the D gene is possibly TRBD2 (5 bases). CDR1 is LGHNA, CDR2 YNFKEQ, per germline. The CDR3 runs to 14 residues. V lost 1 base and J lost 2, with 9 bases in between. This CDR3 reads CASSQGEGTYEQYF. Here the CDR3 DNA reads TGTGCCAGCAGCCAAGGTGAGGGTACCTACGAGCAGTACTTC.

CDR3 nucleotide sequence: TGCGCCAGCAGCCCTTCGGGAGGGGGCAACGAAAAACTGTTTTTT. It yields the protein CASSPSGGGNEKLFF. The V and J genes are TRBV4-1 and TRBJ1-4; 7 bases are shared with TRBD1. Trimming took 4 bases from V and 8 from J; bases not matched to a gene: 10. This CDR3 region has 15 residues. Germline V gene sequence: CDR1 MGHRA, CDR2 YSYEKL.

V gene TRBV6-1 combines with J gene TRBJ2-7, with 7 bases matching TRBD1. CDR3 length equals 14 residues. V trimming: 6 bases; J trimming: 3 bases; junction bases outside the gene matches: 8. CDR1 and CDR2 from the germline V gene are MNHNS and SASEGT. The CDR3 DNA reads as TGTGCCAGCAGCGAGACAGGGATCCGCTACGAGCAGTACTTC. Translation: CASSETGIRYEQYF.

This clone was counted once. This chain connects TRBV14 to TRBJ2-1; the match to TRBD2 covers 7 bases. The CDR3 covers 15 residues. The V segment lost 5 bases and the J segment 0 bases; nucleotides outside the gene matches: 4. CDR1 and CDR2 from the germline V gene are SGHDN and FVKESK. CDR3 coding DNA: TGTGCCAGCAGCTCCGGGACTAACTCCTACAATGAGCAGTTCTTC. Its translation is CASSSGTNSYNEQFF.

CDR3 residues: CSVEDNRGDYEQYF. CDR3 in DNA: TGCAGCGTTGAAGATAACAGGGGGGACTACGAGCAGTACTTC. This chain connects TRBV29-1 to TRBJ2-7; TRBD1 aligns across 8 bases. Germline V lookup: CDR1 SQVTM, CDR2 ANQGSEA. The CDR3 totals 14 residues. V gave up 0 bases and J gave up 3 bases; unmatched junction bases: 4.

The chain couples TRBV2 to TRBJ2-1; weak D call: TRBD2 (6 bases). The CDR3 totals 16 residues. The V end lost 5 bases, the J end lost 7 bases, and 21 bases lay between the germline ends. The V gene's germline CDR1 is SNHLY and CDR2 FYNNEI. CDR3 in amino acids: CASSKTRPWGSNEQFF. CDR3 coding DNA: TGTGCCAGCAGTAAGACTAGACCGTGGGGATCAAATGAGCAGTTCTTC.

The chain is built from TRBV11-1 and TRBJ2-1; 11 bases are shared with TRBD1. The V segment lost 4 bases and the J segment 4 bases; nucleotides outside the gene matches: 3. This CDR3 comprises 15 residues. Germline assignment: CDR1 SGHAT and CDR2 FQDESV (reference sequence). CDR3 residues: CASSSGQGAYNEQFF. The CDR3 DNA is TGTGCCAGCAGCTCCGGACAGGGGGCTTACAATGAGCAGTTCTTC.

This chain uses TRBV4-1 with TRBJ2-5; maybe TRBD2 (5 bases). The V and J ends lost 3 bases and 2 bases respectively, with 19 bases between them. The length of the CDR3 is 17 residues. Germline CDR1 reads MGHRA; CDR2 reads YSYEKL. This chain's CDR3 is CASSQARTGPPQETQYF. The CDR3 bases are TGCGCCAGCAGCCAGGCGCGGACTGGGCCGCCTCAAGAGACCCAGTACTTC.